The clone carrying this T cell receptor beta chain was detected only a few times. Library preparation (for TCRbeta) was performed with unique molecular identifiers. MiXCR was run by TCRdb on the PCR reads, yielding one entry per CDR3 protein. Among a few hundred thousand distinct CDR3 sequences listed, roughly 20% were seen once. These data come from a study of T-cell reconstitution after alpha-beta-depleted transplantation in children. Trimming removed 0 bases at V and 5 bases at J, with 5 bases between. This CDR3 region has 12 residues. The TCR sequence derives from a human donor who donated a stem cell graft to a child with acute myeloid leukemia. The V call is TRBV12-3 or TRBV12-4, the J call TRBJ2-7, with D unresolved. Sample: PBMCs from the stem cell graft donor, taken from the stem cell graft. The CDR3 sequence is CASSLALNEQYF. CDR3 in DNA: TGTGCCAGCAGTTTAGCGCTTAACGAGCAGTACTTC.